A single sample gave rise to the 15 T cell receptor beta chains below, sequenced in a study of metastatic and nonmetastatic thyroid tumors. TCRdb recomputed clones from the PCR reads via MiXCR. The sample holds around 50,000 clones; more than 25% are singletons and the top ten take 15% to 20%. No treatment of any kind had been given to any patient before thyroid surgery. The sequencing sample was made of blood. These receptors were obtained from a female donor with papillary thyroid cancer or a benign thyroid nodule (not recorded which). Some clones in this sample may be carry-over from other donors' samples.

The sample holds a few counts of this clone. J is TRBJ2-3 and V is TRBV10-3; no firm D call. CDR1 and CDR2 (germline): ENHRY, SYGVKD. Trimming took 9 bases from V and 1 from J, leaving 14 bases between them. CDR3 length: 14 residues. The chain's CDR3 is CAIKDVIRTDTQYF. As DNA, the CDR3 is TGTGCCATAAAGGACGTCATTCGCACAGATACGCAGTATTTT.

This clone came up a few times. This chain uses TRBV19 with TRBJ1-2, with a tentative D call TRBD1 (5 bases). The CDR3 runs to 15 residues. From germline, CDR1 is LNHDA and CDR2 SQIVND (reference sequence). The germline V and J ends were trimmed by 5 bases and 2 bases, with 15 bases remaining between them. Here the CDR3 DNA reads TGTGCCAGTAGTGAGGCTCAGGGCCGAAACTATGGCTACACCTTC. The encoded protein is CASSEAQGRNYGYTF.

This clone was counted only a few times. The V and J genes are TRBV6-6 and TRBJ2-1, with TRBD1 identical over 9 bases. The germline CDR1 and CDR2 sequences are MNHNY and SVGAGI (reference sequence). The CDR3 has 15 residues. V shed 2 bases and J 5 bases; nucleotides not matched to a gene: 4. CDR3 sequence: CASSYGTGKNNEQFF. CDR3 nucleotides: TGTGCCAGCAGTTACGGGACAGGGAAAAACAATGAGCAGTTCTTC.

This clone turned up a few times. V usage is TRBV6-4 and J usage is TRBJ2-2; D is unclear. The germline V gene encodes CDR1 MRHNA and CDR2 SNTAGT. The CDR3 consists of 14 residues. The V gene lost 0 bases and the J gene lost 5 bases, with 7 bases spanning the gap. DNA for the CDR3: TGTGCCAGCAGTGACTCGACGGATACCGGGGAGCTGTTTTTT. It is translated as CASSDSTDTGELFF.

CDR3 sequence (DNA): TGCAGTGCCCGAGGGGGCCAGGGCACTGAAGCTTTCTTT. Its translation is CSARGGQGTEAFF. V gene TRBV20-1 combines with J gene TRBJ1-1; 7 bases line up with TRBD1. The junction had 8 bases not matched to a gene; V was cut back by 6 bases and J by 4 bases. The CDR3 runs 13 residues. The germline CDR1 and CDR2 sequences are DFQATT and SNEGSKA (reference sequence).

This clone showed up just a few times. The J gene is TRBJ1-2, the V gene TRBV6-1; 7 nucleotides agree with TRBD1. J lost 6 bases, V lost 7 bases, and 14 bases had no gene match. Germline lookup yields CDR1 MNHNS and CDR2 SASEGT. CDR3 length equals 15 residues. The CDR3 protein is CASMGRRGRVDGYTF. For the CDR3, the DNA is TGTGCCAGCATGGGGAGGAGGGGGCGCGTTGATGGCTACACCTTC.

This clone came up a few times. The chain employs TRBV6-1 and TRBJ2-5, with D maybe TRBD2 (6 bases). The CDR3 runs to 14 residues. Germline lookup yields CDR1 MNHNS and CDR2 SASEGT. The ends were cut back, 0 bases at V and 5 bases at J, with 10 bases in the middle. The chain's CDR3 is CASSEAGGGETQYF. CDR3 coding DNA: TGTGCCAGCAGTGAAGCGGGAGGAGGTGAGACCCAGTACTTC.

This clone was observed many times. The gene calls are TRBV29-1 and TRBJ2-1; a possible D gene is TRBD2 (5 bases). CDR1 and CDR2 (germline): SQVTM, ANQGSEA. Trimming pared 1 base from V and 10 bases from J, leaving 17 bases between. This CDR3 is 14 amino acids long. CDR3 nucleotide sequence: TGCAGCGTTGAAGTAGAGGAGGCCGTCGGGGAGCAGTTCTTC. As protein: CSVEVEEAVGEQFF.

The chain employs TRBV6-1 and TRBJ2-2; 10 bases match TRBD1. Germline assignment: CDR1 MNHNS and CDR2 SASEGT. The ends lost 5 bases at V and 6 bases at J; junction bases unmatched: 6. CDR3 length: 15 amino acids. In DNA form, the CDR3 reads TGTGCCAGCAGTCCTGGGACAGGGGCGGCCGGGGAGCTGTTTTTT. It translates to CASSPGTGAAGELFF.

Here the CDR3 reads CAWSASYEQYF. The CDR3 DNA reads as TGTGCCTGGAGTGCCTCCTACGAGCAGTACTTC. The rearrangement joins TRBV30 to TRBJ2-7, with unresolved D. V was clipped by 1 base and J by 0 bases, with 1 base between them. The CDR3 loop spans 11 amino acids. Germline V CDR1 and CDR2: GTSNPN, SVGIG (reference sequence).

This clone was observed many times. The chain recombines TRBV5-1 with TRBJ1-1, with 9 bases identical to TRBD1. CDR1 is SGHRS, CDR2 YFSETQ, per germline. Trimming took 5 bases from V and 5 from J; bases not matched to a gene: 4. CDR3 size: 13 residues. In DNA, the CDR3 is TGCGCCAGCAGACAGGGGGCTGAAACTGAAGCTTTCTTT. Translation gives CASRQGAETEAFF.

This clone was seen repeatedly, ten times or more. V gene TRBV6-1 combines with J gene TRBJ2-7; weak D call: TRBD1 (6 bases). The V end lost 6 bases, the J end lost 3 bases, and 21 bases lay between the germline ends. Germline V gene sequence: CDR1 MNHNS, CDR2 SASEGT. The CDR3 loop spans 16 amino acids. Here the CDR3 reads CASSPFRTDLYYEQYF. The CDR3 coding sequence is TGTGCCAGCAGCCCGTTTAGGACAGATCTTTACTACGAGCAGTACTTC.

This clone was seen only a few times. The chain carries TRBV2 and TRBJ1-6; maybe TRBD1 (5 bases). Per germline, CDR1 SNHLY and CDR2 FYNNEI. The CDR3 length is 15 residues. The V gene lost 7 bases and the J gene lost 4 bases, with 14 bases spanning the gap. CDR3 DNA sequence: TGTGCCAGCATCGCCAAGGGACGGTATAATTCACCCCTCCACTTT. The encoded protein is CASIAKGRYNSPLHF.

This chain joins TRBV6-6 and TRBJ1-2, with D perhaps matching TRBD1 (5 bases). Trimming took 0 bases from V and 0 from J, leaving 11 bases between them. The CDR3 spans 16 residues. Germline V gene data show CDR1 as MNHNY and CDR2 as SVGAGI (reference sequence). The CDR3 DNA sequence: TGTGCCAGCAGTTACTCTGCAGGGAAAGCTAACTATGGCTACACCTTC. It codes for CASSYSAGKANYGYTF.

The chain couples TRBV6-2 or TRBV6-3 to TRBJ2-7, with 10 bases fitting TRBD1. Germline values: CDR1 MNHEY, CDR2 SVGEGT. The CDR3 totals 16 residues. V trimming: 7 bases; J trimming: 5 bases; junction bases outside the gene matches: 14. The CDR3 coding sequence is TGTGCCAGCACCTCCACCGGAGGGACAGGGGACCACGAGCAGTACTTC. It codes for CASTSTGGTGDHEQYF.